This passage covers 15 T cell receptor beta chains from one sample sequenced in a study of shared clonotypes between healthy human individuals. Measured with immunoSEQ multiplex PCR; TCRdb has only the in-frame clones, and not every one. The data show about 1 million clones, approximately 70% seen once. Material for sequencing was memory CD4+ T cells sorted from blood. The subset is: CD45RA-negative fraction. These receptors were taken from a man between 18 and 29 years old in good health.

The J gene is TRBJ2-7, the V gene TRBV9, with a tentative D call TRBD2 (6 bases). The germline CDR1 and CDR2 sequences are SGDLS and YYNGEE. Trimming stripped 3 bases from V and 3 bases from J, with 16 bases between. This CDR3 comprises 15 residues. The chain's CDR3 is CASSAGRTRGYEQYF. The DNA for the CDR3 is TGTGCCAGCAGCGCCGGGAGAACCCGGGGCTACGAGCAGTACTTC. Combining the CDR3 with reference TRBV9 and TRBJ2-7 gives the whole variable domain DSGVTQTPKHLITATGQRVTLRCSPRSGDLSVYWYQQSLDQGLQFLIQYYNGEERAKGNILERFSAQQFPDLHSELNLSSLELGDSALYFCASSAGRTRGYEQYFGPGTRLTVT.

The chain uses TRBV5-1 and TRBJ2-2; D might be TRBD1 or TRBD2, each matching 5 bases. CDR1 SGHRS and CDR2 YFSETQ come from the germline V gene. V lost 4 bases, J lost 6 bases, and 13 bases lay in between. CDR3 size: 14 residues. CDR3 coding DNA: TGCGCCAGCAGCCCCCTCGGGGCCCCCGGGGAGCTGTTTTTT. Its translation is CASSPLGAPGELFF.

J is TRBJ2-3 and V is TRBV4-3, with TRBD1 identical over 7 bases. Germline V gene data show CDR1 as LGHNA and CDR2 as YSLEER. The junction had 5 bases not matched to a gene; V was cut back by 4 bases and J by 4 bases. This CDR3 region has 14 residues. CDR3 amino acids: CASSRGGSADTQYF. CDR3 coding DNA: TGCGCCAGCAGCCGAGGGGGCAGCGCAGATACGCAGTATTTT.

In regard to this clone: The identical CDR3 is also encoded by other nucleotide sequences in the sample. The chain is built from TRBV19 and TRBJ2-6, with D uncertain. This CDR3 comprises 13 residues. The germline V and J ends were trimmed by 3 bases and 0 bases, with 0 bases remaining between them. Germline V gives CDR1 LNHDA, CDR2 SQIVND (reference sequence). In DNA form, the CDR3 reads TGTGCCAGTAGTATCTCTGGGGCCAACGTCCTGACTTTC. Protein product: CASSISGANVLTF.

The chain is built from TRBV4-1 and TRBJ1-4; the match to TRBD1 covers 7 bases. The trim removed 0 bases at V and 10 bases at J, leaving 2 bases unmatched. The CDR3 loop spans 13 amino acids. The V gene's germline CDR1 is MGHRA and CDR2 YSYEKL. CDR3 residues: CASSQDQGGKLFF. As DNA, the CDR3 is TGCGCCAGCAGCCAAGATCAGGGGGGAAAACTGTTTTTT.

In its sample, this clone was seen a few times. The V and J genes are TRBV23-1 and TRBJ1-6; D is ambiguous. TRBV23-1 is treated as an ORF (open reading frame) with a function not yet certain. Deletions cut 2 bases from V and 0 bases from J, with 17 bases between. This CDR3 contains 19 residues. CDR3 sequence: CASSQGVVESSSYNSPLHF. The CDR3 DNA reads TGCGCCAGCAGTCAAGGGGTAGTAGAAAGTAGCTCCTATAATTCACCCCTCCACTTT.

Worth noting for this clone: Other DNA sequences within the sample encode an identical CDR3. This chain connects TRBV11-2 to TRBJ2-2, with 9 positions matching TRBD1. The ends lost 3 bases at V and 1 base at J; junction bases unmatched: 0. Germline CDR1 SGHAT, CDR2 FQNNGV. CDR3 length: 15 residues. CDR3 DNA sequence: TGTGCCAGCAGCTTGACAGGGGGGAACACCGGGGAGCTGTTTTTT. Its translation is CASSLTGGNTGELFF.

V and J are TRBV19 and TRBJ2-5; D is tentatively TRBD1 or TRBD2 (5 bases each). The length of the CDR3 is 14 residues. Trimming shortened V by 3 bases and J by 2 bases, and 10 bases separated the two germline ends. CDR1 is LNHDA, CDR2 SQIVND, per germline (reference sequence). This CDR3 is CASSMGRRQETQYF. In DNA, the CDR3 is TGTGCCAGTAGTATGGGACGTCGGCAAGAGACCCAGTACTTC.

Only a few counts were recorded for this clone. V is TRBV7-2 and J is TRBJ2-7, with 7 bases identical to TRBD1. The length of the CDR3 is 15 residues. J gave up 3 bases and V 0 bases, and 5 bases lay outside the gene matches. Germline-derived CDR1 and CDR2 are SGHTA and FQGNSA. The DNA of the CDR3 is TGTGCCAGCAGCTTAGCCCCACAGGGGAACTACGAGCAGTACTTC. Its protein is CASSLAPQGNYEQYF. Based on the CDR3 plus reference TRBV7-2 and TRBJ2-7, the full variable domain is GAGVSQSPSNKVTEKGKDVELRCDPISGHTALYWYRQSLGQGLEFLIYFQGNSAPDKSGLPSDRFSAERTGGSVSTLTIQRTQQEDSAVYLCASSLAPQGNYEQYFGPGTRLTVT.

The rearrangement joins TRBV19 to TRBJ2-2, with 8 bases aligning to TRBD1. The germline V gene has CDR1 LNHDA and CDR2 SQIVND (reference sequence). V gave up 3 bases and J gave up 7 bases; unmatched junction bases: 4. The CDR3 extends over 14 amino acids. For the CDR3, the DNA is TGTGCCAGTAGTATGAGGACAGGGAGCGGGGAGCTGTTTTTT. Protein sequence: CASSMRTGSGELFF.

The V gene is TRBV18, the J gene TRBJ1-2; D is unclear. The V end was cut by 0 bases, the J end by 3 bases, with 5 bases between. There are 13 residues in the CDR3. Germline-derived CDR1 and CDR2 are KGHSH and LQKENI. The CDR3 here is CASSPPNDYGYTF. The CDR3, as DNA: TGTGCCAGCTCACCACCTAACGACTATGGCTACACCTTC.

A word on this clone: The sample contains more than one DNA sequence encoding this CDR3. This sequence joins TRBV7-2 and TRBJ2-7; tentatively, D is TRBD2 (6 bases). The CDR3 has 15 residues. Germline V CDR1 and CDR2: SGHTA, FQGNSA. V lost 3 bases to trimming and J lost 2 bases, with 14 bases between them. CDR3 protein: CASSLGGGLTYEQYF. Here the CDR3 DNA reads TGTGCCAGCAGCTTGGGGGGTGGACTAACCTACGAGCAGTACTTC.

This chain's CDR3 is CASRNSGTVNTEAFF. DNA for the CDR3: TGTGCCAGTAGAAACTCCGGGACAGTGAACACTGAAGCTTTCTTT. This rearrangement joins TRBV19 to TRBJ1-1, with 7 bases fitting TRBD1. Germline lookup yields CDR1 LNHDA and CDR2 SQIVND (reference sequence). The ends lost 6 bases at V and 0 bases at J; junction bases unmatched: 7. The CDR3 extends over 15 amino acids.

This chain links TRBV29-1 with TRBJ1-1; D ambiguous. This CDR3 has 13 residues. Germline lookup yields CDR1 SQVTM and CDR2 ANQGSEA. Trimming pared 2 bases from V and 11 bases from J, leaving 18 bases between. The CDR3 DNA reads as TGCAGCGTTGAAATGCGTACCCTTAGGCAGGCTTTCTTT. Its protein product is CSVEMRTLRQAFF.

The V gene is TRBV5-1, the J gene TRBJ2-1; the D is unclear. Between the trimmed V and J ends, which lost 4 bases and 9 bases, there was a span of 14 bases. Germline V gene sequence: CDR1 SGHRS, CDR2 YFSETQ. The CDR3 totals 13 residues. The CDR3 region is CASSGRSDGEQFF. CDR3 sequence (DNA): TGCGCCAGCAGCGGTAGGTCTGACGGTGAGCAGTTCTTC.